The 28 T cell receptor beta chains below come from one sample, sequenced in a study of CXCR3-negative and CXCR3-positive naive CD8 T cells. Carrying UMI labels, the TRB cDNA libraries were prepared through 5' RACE. Following a re-call of the 5' RACE reads, TCRdb has one entry per CDR3 protein and lacks DNA. Its table lists about 24,000 distinct CDR3 sequences. The sequencing sample was made of naive CXCR3- CD8+ T cells from blood. The subset: CD45RO-CCR7+CD27+CD95- naive CD8+ T cells lacking CXCR3 (TNR3-). The receptors come from a human donor in good health. Some clones in this sample may be carry-over from other donors' samples.

The chain is built from TRBV4-2 and TRBJ1-5; TCRdb indicates TRBD1, and absent DNA this call remains unverified. The CDR3 consists of 15 residues. The germline V gene has CDR1 LGHNA and CDR2 YNFKEQ. This CDR3 is CASSQDGGDRQPQHF.

The rearrangement links TRBV14 to TRBJ2-7; TCRdb returns TRBD1, unconfirmable since there is no DNA. The CDR3 length is 14 residues. The germline CDR1 and CDR2 sequences are SGHDN and FVKESK. The chain's CDR3 is CASSQLGGGYEQYF. The variable domain in full, with the rest retrieved from reference TRBV14 and TRBJ2-7, is EAGVTQFPSHSVIEKGQTVTLRCDPISGHDNLYWYRRVMGKEIKFLLHFVKESKQDESGMPNNRFLAERTGGTYSTLKVQPAELEDSGVYFCASSQLGGGYEQYFGPGTRLTVT.

The chain links TRBV3-1 to TRBJ2-1; TCRdb's D call of TRBD2 is untestable without DNA. Germline-derived CDR1 and CDR2 are LGHDT and YNNKEL (reference sequence). CDR3 length: 17 amino acids. CDR3 sequence reads: CASSQDSRGIAYNEQFF.

The chain recombines TRBV28 with TRBJ2-3; checking the TCRdb D call of TRBD2 is not possible without DNA. This CDR3 has 16 amino acids. In germline, CDR1 is MDHEN, CDR2 SYDVKM. Here the CDR3 reads CASSPGLAGPTDTQYF.

The CDR3 sequence is CASSPPGRRDKETQYF. The chain is built from TRBV11-3 and TRBJ2-5; the TCRdb D gene call, TRBD1, has no DNA to confirm it. CDR1 and CDR2 from the germline V gene are SGHNT and YENEEA. The CDR3 sequence is 16 residues long.

V and J are TRBV29-1 and TRBJ2-1; TCRdb returns TRBD2, unconfirmable since there is no DNA. Germline-derived CDR1 and CDR2 are SQVTM and ANQGSEA. The CDR3 is 12 amino acids. The chain's CDR3 is CSAPSAHNEQFF.

This sequence joins TRBV5-1 and TRBJ2-3; the TCRdb D gene call, TRBD2, has no DNA to confirm it. The germline CDR1 and CDR2 sequences are SGHRS and YFSETQ. This CDR3 contains 16 residues. The chain's CDR3 is CASSTSPGLAEDTQYF.

The chain recombines TRBV20-1 with TRBJ1-1; TCRdb indicates TRBD1, and absent DNA this call remains unverified. This CDR3 is 12 amino acids long. Germline values: CDR1 DFQATT, CDR2 SNEGSKA (reference sequence). The CDR3 protein is CSARGRGTEAFF.

This rearrangement joins TRBV29-1 to TRBJ2-7; there is no DNA to check the TCRdb D call of TRBD2. Germline V gene data show CDR1 as SQVTM and CDR2 as ANQGSEA. The CDR3 consists of 14 residues. The CDR3 here is CSVYGTSGLGEQYF.

This clonotype is identified as medium-sized from frequency. The rearrangement joins TRBV7-8 to TRBJ2-7; the TCRdb call, TRBD1, lacks DNA for checking. Germline V lookup: CDR1 SGHVS, CDR2 FQNEAQ. The CDR3 has 16 amino acids. Here the CDR3 reads CASSLNRDASSYEQYF.

The gene calls are TRBV29-1 and TRBJ2-3. Germline CDR1 is SQVTM and CDR2 is ANQGSEA. This CDR3 contains 13 residues. The CDR3 sequence: CSVEFGSADTQYF.

The rearrangement links TRBV12-5 to TRBJ1-5; TCRdb names TRBD1, which stays unverified in the absence of DNA. This CDR3 spans 18 amino acids. The germline gives CDR1 LGHNT, CDR2 FRNRAP. The CDR3 region is CASGLVRGSEDPNQPQHF.

The CDR3: CASNSPGGTGGLREQFF. This rearrangement joins TRBV6-2 or TRBV6-3 to TRBJ2-1; TCRdb selects TRBD1, and the lack of DNA leaves this call unchecked. The CDR3 extends over 17 amino acids. The germline V gene encodes CDR1 MNHEY and CDR2 SVGEGT.

This rearrangement joins TRBV20-1 to TRBJ2-7; TCRdb designates TRBD2, a call that cannot be tested without DNA. CDR1 is DFQATT and CDR2 is SNEGSKA in the germline V gene (reference sequence). The CDR3 has 16 residues. CDR3 region: CSAKLAGGLSSYEQYF.

This chain uses TRBV6-5 with TRBJ2-7. The CDR3 length is 14 residues. Germline CDR1 and CDR2: MNHEY and SVGAGI. CDR3 sequence: CASSYGSDSYEQYF.

The rearrangement uses TRBV4-2 and TRBJ2-1. From germline, CDR1 is LGHNA and CDR2 YNFKEQ. The CDR3 runs to 12 residues. CDR3 residues: CASSQDGHEQFF.

This chain joins TRBV28 and TRBJ2-1; as DNA is missing, the TRBD2 call by TCRdb cannot be tested. Germline CDR1 is MDHEN and CDR2 is SYDVKM. This CDR3 is built from 20 residues. The CDR3 spells CASSRGPALAGVLTYNEQFF.

The chain is built from TRBV28 and TRBJ2-1; the D gene TCRdb calls, TRBD1, cannot be checked with no DNA. CDR1 is MDHEN, CDR2 SYDVKM, per germline. The CDR3 has 13 amino acids. CDR3 amino acids: CASSLGQGSEQFF.

The chain's CDR3 is CASSYGLAGAFIFEQYF. This chain connects TRBV11-2 to TRBJ2-7; without DNA, the TCRdb call of TRBD2 cannot be checked. From germline, CDR1 is SGHAT and CDR2 FQNNGV. This CDR3 region has 17 residues.

The V gene is TRBV28, the J gene TRBJ2-7; TCRdb indicates TRBD1, and absent DNA this call remains unverified. The CDR3 contains 14 residues. Looked up from germline, CDR1 is MDHEN and CDR2 is SYDVKM. The CDR3 sequence is CASMRGRDAYEQYF.

V gene TRBV6-6 combines with J gene TRBJ2-3; TCRdb's assignment of TRBD2 cannot be checked, as there is no DNA. This CDR3 is built from 18 residues. Germline V gene data show CDR1 as MNHNY and CDR2 as SVGAGI (reference sequence). This chain's CDR3 is CASSYSSLAGGYTDTQYF.

V and J are TRBV6-9 and TRBJ2-5; the TCRdb call, TRBD1, lacks DNA for checking. CDR3 length: 17 amino acids. CDR1 is MNHGY and CDR2 is SVAAGI in the germline V gene. The CDR3 is CASSYPRQRGAPWGQYF.

This chain uses TRBV5-1 with TRBJ2-1. This CDR3 is 15 amino acids long. Germline CDR1 SGHRS, CDR2 YFSETQ. The CDR3 here is CASSSGREPYNEQFF.

This sequence joins TRBV7-2 and TRBJ2-7; lacking DNA, the TRBD2 call made by TCRdb goes unchecked. CDR1 is SGHTA and CDR2 is FQGNSA in the germline V gene. The length of the CDR3 is 15 residues. CDR3 residues: CASSYLAGGNYEQYF.

V and J are TRBV29-1 and TRBJ2-2. The CDR3 has 14 residues. Per germline, CDR1 SQVTM and CDR2 ANQGSEA. The CDR3 sequence is CSGGPRGNTGELFF.

The chain couples TRBV7-3 to TRBJ1-5. The CDR3 runs to 15 residues. Germline CDR1 SGHTA, CDR2 FQGTGA. The CDR3 loop is CASRDEPNSNQPQHF.

The CDR3 here is CSVGLAGFTDTQYF. The chain has TRBV29-1 and TRBJ2-3; TCRdb's D call, TRBD2, is unchecked because there is no DNA. CDR1 is SQVTM and CDR2 is ANQGSEA in the germline V gene. The CDR3 length is 14 residues.

The CDR3 region is CSVGQNTGELFF. This chain joins TRBV29-1 and TRBJ2-2. CDR1 and CDR2 (germline): SQVTM, ANQGSEA. The CDR3 sequence is 12 residues long.